This is a list of T cell receptor beta chains from one sample in a study of patients and donors after allogeneic stem cell transplantation. TCRdb reanalysed the RT-PCR reads using MiXCR and keeps one entry per CDR3 protein. Of 150,000 to 200,000 distinct CDR3 sequences listed, 24% are singletons. What was sequenced was blood, either unsorted or a sorted T cell fraction (not recorded which). These TCRs come from a human donor who was either an allogeneic HSCT recipient or a stem cell or donor lymphocyte infusion donor (not recorded which). It is not recorded whose cells these are; they may come from a transplant donor. Both conserved end residues are part of each CDR3. The D gene is left open where the match is weak. Clone size is given for some rows only: seen once, a few or many times, or a class if the clone is expanded.

d_gene: TRBD2
abundance: -
j_gene: TRBJ2-3
v_gene: TRBV20-1
CDR3aa: CSAPGLAGGYTDTQYF
CDR3nt: TGCAGTGCCCCGGGACTAGCGGGGGGGTACACAGATACGCAGTATTTT

d_gene: -
abundance: -
j_gene: TRBJ2-1
v_gene: TRBV4-1
CDR3aa: CASSQPRAKNEQFF
CDR3nt: TGCGCCAGCAGCCAACCCCGGGCTAAAAATGAGCAGTTCTTC

d_gene: -
abundance: -
j_gene: TRBJ2-7
v_gene: TRBV7-3
CDR3aa: CASSPGTDTYEQYF
CDR3nt: TGTGCCAGCAGCCCGGGGACGGATACCTACGAGCAGTACTTC

d_gene: -
abundance: few
j_gene: TRBJ1-2
v_gene: TRBV29-1
CDR3aa: CSVVEGPTF
CDR3nt: TGCAGCGTTGTGGAGGGCCCCACCTTC

d_gene: -
abundance: many
j_gene: TRBJ1-2
v_gene: TRBV6-1
CDR3aa: CASSERRDSF
CDR3nt: TGTGCCAGCAGTGAAAGGAGGGACTCGTTC

d_gene: TRBD2
abundance: -
j_gene: TRBJ2-3
v_gene: TRBV4-2
CDR3aa: CASSQDNRGGPDTQYF
CDR3nt: TGTGCCAGCAGCCAAGATAATCGGGGGGGTCCCGATACGCAGTATTTT

d_gene: TRBD1
abundance: few
j_gene: TRBJ2-1
v_gene: TRBV18
CDR3aa: CASSSRDRANLGSYNEQFF
CDR3nt: TGTGCCAGCTCAAGCCGGGACAGGGCCAACCTCGGCTCCTACAATGAGCAGTTCTTC

d_gene: TRBD1
abundance: -
j_gene: TRBJ1-5
v_gene: TRBV20-1
CDR3aa: CSGPRDRAVQPQHF
CDR3nt: TGCAGTGGCCCCAGGGACAGGGCGGTCCAGCCCCAGCATTTT

d_gene: -
abundance: few
j_gene: TRBJ1-2
v_gene: TRBV5-1
CDR3aa: CASSLEWTVANYGYTF
CDR3nt: TGCGCCAGCAGCTTGGAATGGACAGTGGCCAACTATGGCTACACCTTC

d_gene: TRBD1
abundance: -
j_gene: TRBJ1-2
v_gene: TRBV5-1
CDR3aa: CASSPRTGGYGYTF
CDR3nt: TGCGCCAGCAGCCCAAGGACAGGGGGCTATGGCTACACCTTC

d_gene: -
abundance: -
j_gene: TRBJ1-5
v_gene: TRBV20-1
CDR3aa: CSASLGEDSNQPQHF
CDR3nt: TGCAGTGCTAGTCTCGGAGAAGATAGCAATCAGCCCCAGCATTTT

d_gene: -
abundance: many
j_gene: TRBJ1-6
v_gene: TRBV18
CDR3aa: CASSDDSGALHF
CDR3nt: TGTGCCAGCTCAGACGACTCCGGGGCCCTCCACTTT

d_gene: -
abundance: many
j_gene: TRBJ1-2
v_gene: TRBV4-1
CDR3aa: CASSQVVLSGYTF
CDR3nt: TGCGCCAGCAGCCAAGTGGTTTTAAGTGGCTACACCTTC

d_gene: TRBD1
abundance: -
j_gene: TRBJ1-4
v_gene: TRBV14
CDR3aa: CASSTRQGKFGGFEKLFF
CDR3nt: TGTGCCAGCAGCACAAGACAGGGAAAGTTTGGGGGATTTGAAAAACTGTTTTTT

d_gene: -
abundance: -
j_gene: TRBJ2-7
v_gene: TRBV10-3
CDR3aa: CATERDTKDEQYF
CDR3nt: TGTGCCACAGAGAGAGATACGAAGGACGAGCAGTACTTC

d_gene: -
abundance: -
j_gene: TRBJ2-7
v_gene: TRBV10-3
CDR3aa: CAISEIEGEQYF
CDR3nt: TGTGCCATCAGTGAAATCGAGGGGGAGCAGTACTTC

d_gene: TRBD2
abundance: few
j_gene: TRBJ2-1
v_gene: TRBV12-3/TRBV12-4
CDR3aa: CASTPGTRPNEQFF
CDR3nt: TGTGCCAGCACCCCCGGGACTAGACCCAATGAGCAGTTCTTC

d_gene: -
abundance: few
j_gene: TRBJ2-3
v_gene: TRBV12-3/TRBV12-4
CDR3aa: CASSLRGAGSDTQYF
CDR3nt: TGTGCCAGCAGTTTAAGGGGGGCTGGGTCAGATACGCAGTATTTT

d_gene: TRBD2
abundance: -
j_gene: TRBJ2-1
v_gene: TRBV29-1
CDR3aa: CSVIPSGSPMFF
CDR3nt: TGCAGCGTTATTCCTAGCGGGAGCCCAATGTTCTTC

d_gene: -
abundance: few
j_gene: TRBJ2-2
v_gene: TRBV11-3
CDR3aa: CASSSGSPWTGELFF
CDR3nt: TGTGCCAGCAGCTCAGGGAGCCCGTGGACCGGGGAGCTGTTTTTT

d_gene: TRBD2
abundance: -
j_gene: TRBJ2-3
v_gene: TRBV2
CDR3aa: CASSDYASGIGDTQYF
CDR3nt: TGTGCCAGCAGTGATTATGCGAGCGGGATTGGTGATACGCAGTATTTT

d_gene: -
abundance: -
j_gene: TRBJ2-1
v_gene: TRBV7-9
CDR3aa: CASSLVGVGEQFF
CDR3nt: TGTGCCAGCAGCTTAGTAGGGGTGGGTGAGCAGTTCTTC

d_gene: -
abundance: few
j_gene: TRBJ2-4
v_gene: TRBV12-3/TRBV12-4
CDR3aa: CASSSDSMEAKNIQYF
CDR3nt: TGTGCCAGCAGTTCCGACAGTATGGAGGCCAAAAACATTCAGTACTTC

d_gene: -
abundance: few
j_gene: TRBJ2-5
v_gene: TRBV24-1
CDR3aa: CATSDLLPGEETQYF
CDR3nt: TGTGCCACCAGTGATTTGTTGCCGGGGGAAGAGACCCAGTACTTC